The 30 T cell receptor beta chains below come from one sample, sequenced in a study of shared clonotypes between healthy human individuals (dated by TCRdb to about 2020). Preparation of the library involved the immunoSEQ multiplex PCR assay. Drawn from immuneACCESS, this table holds only the in-frame rearrangements with V and J called that TCRdb kept. Clones are partly lost; checked studies trace under half to an unresolved V gene and leave the rest unexplained. The sample includes 180,000 or so clones, with 85% to 95% observed a single time. Approximately 0.07% of the sample is taken by the ten largest. Sequenced input: naive CD4+ T cells sorted from blood. The cell subset or site label corresponds to: CD45RA+ positively selected. Source of these receptors: a woman aged 25-40 years in good health.

The rearrangement links TRBV5-1 to TRBJ2-5, with a possible D match to TRBD2 (6 bases). The J call may not be correct, given that the DNA end is closer to TRBJ2-7. The CDR3 has 14 amino acids. Germline assignment: CDR1 SGHRS and CDR2 YFSETQ. The CDR3 nucleotides read TGCGCCAGCAGCTTGGCCCCGGGAGACTACGAGCAGTACTTC. As protein: CASSLAPGDYEQYF.

The J gene is TRBJ2-7, the V gene TRBV7-2; no clear D. The CDR3 runs to 11 residues. V lost 1 base and J lost 3, with 1 base in between. Germline CDR1 and CDR2: SGHTA and FQGNSA. Here the CDR3 DNA reads TGTGCCAGCAGCTTAGTCTACGAGCAGTACTTC. Protein: CASSLVYEQYF.

The chain joins TRBV11-2 to TRBJ2-5, with 9 nucleotides matching TRBD2. The end of the DNA fits TRBJ2-7 better, so the J call may be wrong. This CDR3 has 15 residues. Germline loops: CDR1 SGHAT, CDR2 FQNNGV. The DNA of the CDR3 is TGTGCCAGCAGCTGGCGGGAGGGCCGCGCAAACGAGCAGTACTTC. Translation gives CASSWREGRANEQYF.

This chain uses TRBV11-2 with TRBJ1-3; tentatively, D is TRBD1 (6 bases). There are 15 residues in the CDR3. Trimming left V 7 bases short and J 4 bases short, with 17 bases between. From germline, CDR1 is SGHAT and CDR2 FQNNGV. This CDR3 reads CASKRQESTGNTIYF. The CDR3 nucleotides are TGTGCCAGCAAACGACAGGAGTCCACGGGAAACACCATATATTTT.

The gene calls are TRBV18 and TRBJ1-2; 9 bases fit TRBD1. J was trimmed by 1 base and V by 4 bases; bases with no gene match: 7. Germline CDR1 KGHSH, CDR2 LQKENI. CDR3 length: 16 residues. CDR3 sequence reads: CASSLIRDRVNYGYTF. The CDR3, as DNA: TGTGCCAGCTCACTGATCCGGGACAGGGTTAACTATGGCTACACCTTC. The full variable domain, with the rest looked up from reference TRBV18 and TRBJ1-2, is NAGVMQNPRHLVRRRGQEARLRCSPMKGHSHVYWYRQLPEEGLKFMVYLQKENIIDESGMPKERFSAEFPKEGPSILRIQQVVRGDSAAYFCASSLIRDRVNYGYTFGSGTRLTVV.

The chain joins TRBV2 to TRBJ1-2, with D uncertain. The CDR3 spans 14 residues. CDR1 and CDR2 from the germline V gene are SNHLY and FYNNEI. V was trimmed by 1 base and J by 6 bases, leaving 12 bases between them. The CDR3 spells CASSEGRMVDGYTF. CDR3 in DNA: TGTGCCAGCAGTGAAGGCAGGATGGTAGATGGCTACACCTTC.

The rearrangement uses TRBV11-1 and TRBJ2-7, with 10 positions matching TRBD2. Germline V gene lookup returns CDR1 SGHAT and CDR2 FQDESV (reference sequence). This CDR3 has 15 residues. The ends lost 1 base at V and 2 bases at J; junction bases unmatched: 2. The CDR3 sequence is CASSLGTSGTYEQYF. Here the CDR3 DNA reads TGTGCCAGCAGCTTAGGAACTAGCGGGACCTACGAGCAGTACTTC.

The chain carries TRBV27 and TRBJ1-6; D remains ambiguous. CDR3 size: 16 residues. Trimming left V 2 bases short and J 0 bases short, with 8 bases between. Per the germline V gene, CDR1 is MNHEY and CDR2 is SMNVEV (reference sequence). CDR3 amino acids: CASSLGESSYNSPLHF. The CDR3 region has the DNA TGTGCCAGCAGTTTAGGGGAAAGCTCCTATAATTCACCCCTCCACTTT.

The genes are TRBV10-3 and TRBJ1-2, with no clear D. Trimming took 0 bases from V and 6 from J, leaving 14 bases between them. Per germline, CDR1 ENHRY and CDR2 SYGVKD. The CDR3 has 15 residues. This CDR3 reads CAISESMGVGNGYTF. CDR3 nucleotide sequence: TGTGCCATCAGTGAGTCGATGGGCGTGGGGAATGGCTACACCTTC.

The chain recombines TRBV7-3 with TRBJ2-1; D is uncertain. The CDR3 runs 12 residues. Trimming took 5 bases from V and 6 from J, leaving 8 bases between them. Germline CDR1 is SGHTA and CDR2 is FQGTGA. CDR3 residues: CASSGQPNEQFF. In nucleotides, the CDR3 is TGTGCCAGCAGCGGCCAACCCAATGAGCAGTTCTTC.

This clone appeared once. The J gene is TRBJ2-7, the V gene TRBV2, with 12 bases fitting TRBD1. CDR1 is SNHLY and CDR2 is FYNNEI in the germline V gene. The V and J ends lost 11 bases and 4 bases, in that order; junction bases with no gene match: 12. The length of the CDR3 is 15 residues. Here the CDR3 reads CAVLGGQGAYYEQYF. The CDR3 DNA reads TGTGCCGTATTAGGGGGACAGGGGGCTTATTACGAGCAGTACTTC.

Concerning this clone: At the DNA level, this CDR3 is encoded by other sequences in the same sample as well. The chain carries TRBV5-1 and TRBJ1-1; 7 nucleotides agree with TRBD1. The CDR3 has 14 residues. Trimming cost V 0 bases and J 2 bases; bases outside gene matches: 1. Germline-derived CDR1 and CDR2 are SGHRS and YFSETQ. The CDR3 DNA is TGCGCCAGCAGCTTGGACAGGGGAAACACTGAAGCTTTCTTT. Protein product: CASSLDRGNTEAFF.

The chain combines TRBV28 with TRBJ2-2; 7 bases fit TRBD2. J gave up 6 bases and V 3 bases, and 7 bases lay outside the gene matches. CDR1 and CDR2 (germline): MDHEN, SYDVKM. This CDR3 contains 15 residues. In DNA, the CDR3 is TGTGCCAGCAGTTTGGACGGGAGGTTGCCCGGGGAGCTGTTTTTT. Protein sequence: CASSLDGRLPGELFF.

This chain joins TRBV7-2 and TRBJ2-1, with TRBD2 matching 16 bases. Unmatched junction bases numbered 4, after V lost 5 bases and J lost 9 bases. The germline V gene has CDR1 SGHTA and CDR2 FQGNSA. This CDR3 contains 15 residues. CDR3 loop: CASSTGLAGGGEQFF. The CDR3 DNA sequence: TGTGCCAGCAGCACGGGACTAGCGGGAGGGGGTGAGCAGTTCTTC.

This rearrangement joins TRBV18 to TRBJ1-1; D unresolved. The V end was cut by 2 bases, the J end by 1 base, with 8 bases between. CDR3 size: 14 residues. Germline CDR1 KGHSH, CDR2 LQKENI. The CDR3, as DNA: TGTGCCAGCTCACCATTGACGGAGAACACTGAAGCTTTCTTT. This encodes CASSPLTENTEAFF.

The chain combines TRBV5-1 with TRBJ1-1, with TRBD1 as a possible D gene (6 bases). Trimming left V 2 bases short and J 4 bases short, with 15 bases between. The CDR3 extends over 15 amino acids. Germline assignment: CDR1 SGHRS and CDR2 YFSETQ. The chain's CDR3 is CASSLVTGSFTEAFF. As DNA, the CDR3 is TGCGCCAGCAGCTTAGTTACAGGGTCGTTCACTGAAGCTTTCTTT.

This rearrangement joins TRBV18 to TRBJ2-7; D remains unclear. The CDR3 contains 14 residues. Trimming left V 3 bases short and J 1 base short, with 10 bases between. Germline-derived CDR1 and CDR2 are KGHSH and LQKENI. This CDR3 reads CASSPETVSYEQYF. The CDR3 coding sequence is TGTGCCAGCTCACCGGAGACTGTATCCTACGAGCAGTACTTC. The full variable domain, its missing parts supplied by reference TRBV18 and TRBJ2-7, is NAGVMQNPRHLVRRRGQEARLRCSPMKGHSHVYWYRQLPEEGLKFMVYLQKENIIDESGMPKERFSAEFPKEGPSILRIQQVVRGDSAAYFCASSPETVSYEQYFGPGTRLTVT.

This chain connects TRBV27 to TRBJ1-5; 8 nucleotides align to TRBD1. Trimming took 5 bases from V and 7 from J; bases not matched to a gene: 4. In germline, CDR1 is MNHEY, CDR2 SMNVEV (reference sequence). This CDR3 comprises 13 residues. The DNA of the CDR3 is TGTGCCAGCAGTAACAGGGGGGAGCAGCCCCAGCATTTT. Amino acid sequence: CASSNRGEQPQHF.

The chain joins TRBV15 to TRBJ2-1, with TRBD2 as a possible D gene (5 bases). CDR3 length: 14 residues. V lost 7 bases and J lost 3, with 13 bases in between. Germline CDR1 LNHNV, CDR2 YYDKDF (reference sequence). The CDR3 region is CATNAGLSYNEQFF. The CDR3 DNA reads as TGTGCCACCAACGCCGGACTGAGCTACAATGAGCAGTTCTTC. Supplemented by reference TRBV15 and TRBJ2-1, the full variable domain reads DAMVIQNPRYQVTQFGKPVTLSCSQTLNHNVMYWYQQKSSQAPKLLFHYYDKDFNNEADTPDNFQSRRPNTSFCFLDIRSPGLGDTAMYLCATNAGLSYNEQFFGPGTRLTVL.

The rearrangement uses TRBV5-1 and TRBJ2-7; no firm D call. The germline V and J ends were trimmed by 5 bases and 4 bases, with 7 bases remaining between them. Germline V lookup: CDR1 SGHRS, CDR2 YFSETQ. The CDR3 is 11 residues long. In DNA form, the CDR3 reads TGCGCCAGCAGTTCCGAATACGAGCAGTACTTC. This codes for CASSSEYEQYF.

The chain employs TRBV19 and TRBJ2-7; no definite D call. The CDR3 sequence is 14 residues long. Per germline, CDR1 LNHDA and CDR2 SQIVND (reference sequence). V was pared by 6 bases and J by 3 bases, with 15 bases between. CDR3 protein: CASSTDNVGYEQYF. The CDR3, as DNA: TGTGCCAGTAGCACCGACAATGTCGGCTACGAGCAGTACTTC.

The chain links TRBV5-1 to TRBJ2-3, with TRBD2 as a possible D gene (6 bases). The CDR3 length is 18 residues. The V end was cut by 2 bases, the J end by 4 bases, with 23 bases between. The V gene's germline CDR1 is SGHRS and CDR2 YFSETQ. The CDR3 DNA reads as TGCGCCAGCAGCTTCGCCCTGGGGAGCCCGGGGGAGGCAGATACGCAGTATTTT. This gives the protein CASSFALGSPGEADTQYF.

V and J are TRBV2 and TRBJ2-3; a weak D match, TRBD2 (6 bases). The length of the CDR3 is 16 residues. The ends were cut back, 0 bases at V and 3 bases at J, with 13 bases in the middle. Germline CDR1 and CDR2: SNHLY and FYNNEI. The CDR3 reads CASSEALLEGTDTQYF. The DNA of the CDR3 is TGTGCCAGCAGTGAAGCGCTTCTGGAGGGAACAGATACGCAGTATTTT.

This sequence joins TRBV7-2 and TRBJ2-7; 7 bases match TRBD2. The CDR3 length is 14 residues. J gave up 7 bases and V 2 bases, and 8 bases lay outside the gene matches. The V gene's germline CDR1 is SGHTA and CDR2 FQGNSA. CDR3 nucleotides: TGTGCCAGCAGCTTACTACGGGCGCGGGAGGAGCAGTACTTC. Its protein product is CASSLLRAREEQYF.

The rearrangement uses TRBV2 and TRBJ2-7; possibly TRBD1 for D (5 bases). Trimming took 4 bases from V and 5 from J, leaving 6 bases between them. CDR1 SNHLY and CDR2 FYNNEI come from the germline V gene. CDR3 length: 11 amino acids. CDR3 sequence reads: CASSARDEQYF. Written as DNA, the CDR3 is TGTGCCAGCAGTGCCAGGGACGAGCAGTACTTC.

The count of this clone is one. The chain is built from TRBV5-4 and TRBJ1-1, with 8 bases fitting TRBD1. V gave up 1 base and J gave up 4 bases; unmatched junction bases: 0. Germline V CDR1 and CDR2: SGHNT, YYREEE (reference sequence). This CDR3 is 13 amino acids long. This CDR3 reads CASSLTGGTEAFF. DNA of the CDR3: TGTGCCAGCAGCTTGACAGGGGGCACTGAAGCTTTCTTT. The variable domain in full, completed from reference TRBV5-4 and TRBJ1-1, reads ETGVTQSPTHLIKTRGQQVTLRCSSQSGHNTVSWYQQALGQGPQFIFQYYREEENGRGNFPPRFSGLQFPNYSSELNVNALELDDSALYLCASSLTGGTEAFFGQGTRLTVV.

This clone occurred once. Additional DNA sequences in this sample encode the identical CDR3. The chain links TRBV19 to TRBJ2-6; 7 bases map to TRBD1. CDR1 LNHDA and CDR2 SQIVND come from the germline V gene (reference sequence). The CDR3 runs 15 residues. V lost 3 bases to trimming and J lost 3 bases; unmatched junction nucleotides: 2. Here the CDR3 reads CASSITGVGANVLTF. The CDR3 nucleotides read TGTGCCAGTAGTATTACAGGGGTTGGGGCCAACGTCCTGACTTTC.

This chain links TRBV29-1 with TRBJ1-2; no reliable D call. Trimming pared 6 bases from V and 4 bases from J, leaving 12 bases between. CDR3 length: 12 amino acids. Looked up from germline, CDR1 is SQVTM and CDR2 is ANQGSEA. CDR3 in amino acids: CSVAHPIYGYTF. Written as DNA, the CDR3 is TGCAGCGTCGCACACCCTATCTATGGCTACACCTTC.

The V and J genes are TRBV10-3 and TRBJ1-5; weak D call: TRBD1 (6 bases). Trimming took 10 bases from V and 2 from J, leaving 15 bases between them. The CDR3 totals 14 residues. Germline values: CDR1 ENHRY, CDR2 SYGVKD. DNA for the CDR3: TGTGCCACTTGCAGGGACACGGGCAATCAGCCCCAGCATTTT. Residues: CATCRDTGNQPQHF.

This rearrangement joins TRBV27 to TRBJ1-2; tentative D call: TRBD1 (5 bases). The CDR3 consists of 17 residues. The V gene's germline CDR1 is MNHEY and CDR2 SMNVEV (reference sequence). Trimming removed 0 bases at V and 2 bases at J, with 16 bases between. The CDR3 region is CASSLSVGSGDNYGYTF. The CDR3 bases are TGTGCCAGCAGTTTATCCGTCGGGTCGGGGGACAACTATGGCTACACCTTC.